The source of this TCR beta chain is a study of blood T cells in healthy people across ages. A J-beta primer mix and a sample-barcoded 5' primer were used in a second PCR of roughly 6 to 11 cycles. Each TCR beta cDNA got a 12-nucleotide random molecular identifier. TCRdb re-called the 5' RACE reads with MiXCR, one entry per CDR3 protein. The sample has some 730,000 distinct CDR3 sequences, 22% seen once. There are 12 residues in the CDR3. The V end was cut by 6 bases, the J end by 4 bases, with 13 bases between. Germline CDR1 reads DFQATT; CDR2 reads SNEGSKA (reference sequence). Study-wide points: There was no known CMV status for donors, so expanded clonotype changes were possibly confounded. The study found more naive CD4+ cells and higher diversity in long-lived than aged donors. A roughly linear fall in TCR beta diversity per million T cells was seen with increasing age.

With respect to this clonotype: Its cognate antigen is unknown.

The TCR sequence derives from a man aged 65 to 79 in good health. The chain joins TRBV20-1 to TRBJ2-7, with D perhaps TRBD1 or TRBD2 (5 bases each). Sequencing used blood. The CDR3 loop is CSASGTEYEQYV. The CDR3, as DNA: TGCAGTGCATCGGGGACCGAATACGAGCAGTACGTC.